The rows below give T cell receptor beta chains drawn from one sample of a study of PD-L1 blockade in urothelial cancer. The method was immunoSEQ multiplex PCR; TCRdb's version includes in-frame clones alone and lacks a portion of them. The sample lists more than 95,000 clones; around 89% were seen once. The sample was PBMCs, taken around atezolizumab (anti-PD-L1) treatment. All receptors come from a man aged 60 to 69 with urothelial cancer. CDR3s include the opening cysteine and the closing phenylalanine or tryptophan. D genes are given only for firm matches. Size is stated for part of the rows, as once, few or many counts, or as a class when the clone is expanded.

>-|TRBJ2-1|-|TRBV28
TGTGCCAGCAGTCCGACTTCGGCAGCTGGTTACAATGAGCAGTTCTTC
CASSPTSAAGYNEQFF
>TRBD2|TRBJ2-3|-|TRBV4-3
TGCGCCAGCACGCCCACCGGGGGGGCCCCAGATACGCAGTATTTT
CASTPTGGAPDTQYF
>-|TRBJ1-5|once|TRBV6-1
TGTGCCAGCATTACCTACCCAAAGCAGCCCCAGCATTTT
CASITYPKQPQHF
>-|TRBJ2-7|-|TRBV7-9
TGTGCCAGCAGCTTACCAGGATCCTACGAGCAGTACTTC
CASSLPGSYEQYF
>-|TRBJ2-2|-|TRBV7-9
TGTGCCAGCAGCTTTATTATGGAGGGGGAGCTGTTTTTT
CASSFIMEGELFF
>-|TRBJ2-3|-|TRBV5-1
TGCGCCAGCAGCTTGTTAGCGGACACAGATACGCAGTATTTT
CASSLLADTDTQYF
>-|TRBJ2-5|once|TRBV18
TGTGCCAGCTCCCGAGAAGAGACCCAGTACTTC
CASSREETQYF
>TRBD1|TRBJ2-3|-|TRBV6-1
TGTGCCAGTTCGACAGGGAATTTGGATACGCAGTATTTT
CASSTGNLDTQYF
>-|TRBJ1-3|-|TRBV28
TGTGCCAGCAGTACAGGGCTCTATAGAAACACCATATATTTT
CASSTGLYRNTIYF
>TRBD1|TRBJ2-3|once|TRBV27
TGTGCCAGCACCCTCCAGGGACAGCCAGTAGATACGCAGTATTTT
CASTLQGQPVDTQYF
>TRBD1|TRBJ2-1|-|TRBV6-1
TGTGCCAGCAGGGGGACAGGGGGCCCCAGTGATGAGCAGTTCTTC
CASRGTGGPSDEQFF
>TRBD2|TRBJ2-5|-|TRBV4-2
TGTGCCAGCAGTACGACTAGCGGGGGGGTAGAGACCCAGTACTTC
CASSTTSGGVETQYF
>-|TRBJ1-1|-|TRBV6-5
TGTGCCAGCTCCTACCAGGGAGGAAGGGGCACTGAAGCTTTCTTT
CASSYQGGRGTEAFF
>TRBD1|TRBJ2-2|-|TRBV10-3
TGTGCCATCAGTGAAAGTACAGGGGACACCGGGGAGCTGTTTTTT
CAISESTGDTGELFF
>-|TRBJ2-1|-|TRBV14
TGTGCCAGCAGCCCCGGGGACTGGGGGAATGAGCAGTTCTTC
CASSPGDWGNEQFF
>TRBD2|TRBJ2-7|few|TRBV29-1
TGCAGCGTTTCCCACCTCGCTAGCGGGAGTTCGTACGAGCAGTACTTC
CSVSHLASGSSYEQYF
>-|TRBJ2-7|-|TRBV6-1
TGTGCCAGCAGATATGCCTACGAGCAGTACTTC
CASRYAYEQYF
>-|TRBJ2-1|-|TRBV5-1
TGCGCCAGCAGCTTTCAGGCAGGGCTCAACAATGAGCAGTTCTTC
CASSFQAGLNNEQFF
>-|TRBJ2-7|few|TRBV19
TGTGCCAGTAGTAACCAGGGGAACTCCTACGAGCAGTACTTC
CASSNQGNSYEQYF
>-|TRBJ2-5|-|TRBV5-4
TGTGCCAGCAGCGAGAAAACTGCCGTAGAGACCCAGTACTTC
CASSEKTAVETQYF
>TRBD2|TRBJ2-5|-|TRBV5-6
TGTGCCAGCAGCCCTCCCCTAGCGGGGATCCAAGAGACCCAGTACTTC
CASSPPLAGIQETQYF
>TRBD2|TRBJ2-7|-|TRBV30
TGTGCCTGGAGTGTACATAGCGGGATTCCCTACGAGCAGTACTTC
CAWSVHSGIPYEQYF
>TRBD2|TRBJ2-5|once|TRBV10-3
TGTGCCGTCAGGCTAGCGGGAGTCGAGGGGACCCAGTACTTC
CAVRLAGVEGTQYF
>-|TRBJ2-1|-|TRBV6-5
TGTGCCAGCAGTTTCGGGGGCAATGAGCAGTTCTTC
CASSFGGNEQFF
>-|TRBJ1-2|-|TRBV28
TGTGCCAGCACCAGCCCAGGGTTAAACTATGGCTACACCTTC
CASTSPGLNYGYTF
>TRBD1|TRBJ2-5|-|TRBV18
TGTGCCAGCTCTCCCGGACAGGGCAACCAAGAGACCCAGTACTTC
CASSPGQGNQETQYF
>TRBD1|TRBJ1-5|-|TRBV6-5
TGTGCCACCTTCCAGGGGGCATGGAATCAGCCCCAGCATTTT
CATFQGAWNQPQHF
>TRBD1|TRBJ2-6|many|TRBV4-1
TGCGCCAGCAGCAACCAACAGGGGAGCTCTGGGGCCAACGTCCTGACTTTC
CASSNQQGSSGANVLTF
>TRBD2|TRBJ2-5|-|TRBV5-1
TGCGCCAGCGGTAGCGGGGGAGAGCAAGAGACCCAGTACTTC
CASGSGGEQETQYF
>-|TRBJ1-1|-|TRBV6-5
TGTGCCAGCAGTTACCAGGGCAGCACTGAAGCTTTCTTT
CASSYQGSTEAFF
>-|TRBJ2-3|-|TRBV9
TGTGCCAGCAGCGTTGTCGGCGGGGGCTTCACAGATACGCAGTATTTT
CASSVVGGGFTDTQYF
>TRBD2|TRBJ2-1|once|TRBV19
TGTGCCACTAAGACTAGCGGGAGTATAAATGAGCAGTTCTTC
CATKTSGSINEQFF
>TRBD1|TRBJ1-3|-|TRBV2
TGTGCCAGCAGTCGGACAGGCAGCTCTGGAAACACCATATATTTT
CASSRTGSSGNTIYF
>-|TRBJ1-4|-|TRBV2
TGTGCCAGCATTTCGGAGGGTGGAACTAATGAAAAACTGTTTTTT
CASISEGGTNEKLFF
>TRBD2|TRBJ2-6|-|TRBV7-9
TGTGCCAGCAGCTTGTGGAAGCTAGCGGGGGTAACGGGGGCCAACGTCCTGACTTTC
CASSLWKLAGVTGANVLTF
>TRBD1|TRBJ2-5|-|TRBV27
TGTGCCAGCAGTATTAACAGGGGGCAGGGGGAGACCCAGTACTTC
CASSINRGQGETQYF
>TRBD2|TRBJ2-1|-|TRBV7-6
TGTGCCAGCAGCAAAACTAGCGAATCCTCCTACAATGAGCAGTTCTTC
CASSKTSESSYNEQFF
>-|TRBJ1-4|-|TRBV29-1
TGCAGCGTTGAAGAGCGCAGGGTTGGTGAAAAACTGTTTTTT
CSVEERRVGEKLFF
>-|TRBJ1-2|-|TRBV6-5
TGTGCCAGCAGCGTAGGACAGAACTATGGCTACACCTTC
CASSVGQNYGYTF
>TRBD2|TRBJ2-7|-|TRBV25-1
TGTGCCAGCAGCGGGACTAGCGGGAGCTACGAGCAGTACTTC
CASSGTSGSYEQYF
>-|TRBJ1-5|once|TRBV7-6
TGTGCCAGCAGCCCCGGAGGTTTTGGCAATCAGCCCCAGCATTTT
CASSPGGFGNQPQHF
>-|TRBJ2-1|-|TRBV6-5
TGTGCCAGCAGTTCGGTATATGAGCAGTTCTTC
CASSSVYEQFF
>TRBD1|TRBJ1-2|-|TRBV5-5
TGTGCCAGCAGCTTGGACCGGGACAGGGGAGATATAGGCTACACCTTC
CASSLDRDRGDIGYTF
>-|TRBJ2-2|-|TRBV13
TGTGCCAGCAGCTTAGGCTCGTCAGTTCAACCCGGGGAGCTGTTTTTT
CASSLGSSVQPGELFF